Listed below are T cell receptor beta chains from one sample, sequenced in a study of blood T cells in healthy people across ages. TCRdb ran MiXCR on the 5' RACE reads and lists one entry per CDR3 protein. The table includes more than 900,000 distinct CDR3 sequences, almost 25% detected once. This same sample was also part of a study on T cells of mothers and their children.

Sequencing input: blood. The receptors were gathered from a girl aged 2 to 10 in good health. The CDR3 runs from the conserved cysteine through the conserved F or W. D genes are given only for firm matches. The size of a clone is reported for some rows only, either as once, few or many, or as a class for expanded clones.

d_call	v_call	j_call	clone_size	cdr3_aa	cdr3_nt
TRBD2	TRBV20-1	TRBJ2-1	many	CSARGGSSYNEQFF	TGCAGCGCTCGCGGGGGGAGCTCCTACAATGAGCAGTTCTTC
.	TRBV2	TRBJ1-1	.	CASSEALTASLPAEAFF	TGTGCCAGCAGTGAAGCGCTGACAGCTTCTCTACCGGCTGAAGCTTTCTTT
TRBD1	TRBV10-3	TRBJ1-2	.	CAISDTGGVYGYTF	TGTGCCATCAGTGATACAGGGGGTGTCTATGGCTACACCTTC
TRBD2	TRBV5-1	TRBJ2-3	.	CASSLVGTTSYTDTQYF	TGCGCCAGCAGCTTGGTGGGGACTACTTCTTACACAGATACGCAGTATTTT
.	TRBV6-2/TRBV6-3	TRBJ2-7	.	CASSFGTRGYYEQYF	TGTGCCAGCAGTTTCGGGACAAGGGGCTACTACGAGCAGTACTTC
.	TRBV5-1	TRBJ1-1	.	CASSLARGQNTEAFF	TGCGCCAGCAGCTTGGCCAGGGGCCAGAACACTGAAGCTTTCTTT
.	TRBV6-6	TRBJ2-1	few	CASLERGGGVRSEQFF	TGTGCCAGTCTAGAAAGGGGAGGGGGCGTTAGAAGTGAGCAGTTCTTC
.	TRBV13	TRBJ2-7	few	CASSLGRGFRQYF	TGTGCCAGCAGCTTAGGCCGAGGGTTCCGCCAGTACTTC
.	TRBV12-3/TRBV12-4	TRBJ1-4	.	CDSRRWGENEKLFF	TGTGACAGCAGGCGATGGGGCGAAAATGAAAAACTGTTTTTT
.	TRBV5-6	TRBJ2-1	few	CASSAIENEQFF	TGTGCCAGCAGCGCAATAGAGAATGAGCAGTTCTTC
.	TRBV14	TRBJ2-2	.	CASSQDLWTGELFF	TGTGCCAGCAGCCAAGATCTATGGACCGGGGAGCTGTTTTTT
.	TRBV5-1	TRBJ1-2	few	CASSFDSNYGYTF	TGCGCCAGCAGCTTCGACAGTAACTATGGCTACACCTTC
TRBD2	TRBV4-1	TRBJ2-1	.	CASSQELAAGNEQFF	TGCGCCAGCAGCCAAGAACTAGCGGCGGGCAATGAGCAGTTCTTC
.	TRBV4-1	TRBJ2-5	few	CASSQSSTGIRIQETQYF	TGCGCCAGCAGCCAATCATCAACAGGGATCCGTATTCAAGAGACCCAGTACTTC
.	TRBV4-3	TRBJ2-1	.	CASSRYGEQFF	TGCGCCAGCAGCCGCTACGGTGAGCAGTTCTTC
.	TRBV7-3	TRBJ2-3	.	CASSLIITDTQYF	TGTGCCAGCAGCTTAATTATCACAGATACGCAGTATTTT
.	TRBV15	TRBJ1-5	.	CATSPRQGRQPQHF	TGTGCCACCAGCCCCCGTCAGGGAAGGCAGCCCCAGCATTTT
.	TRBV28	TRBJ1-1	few	CASRQPSGTEAFF	TGTGCCAGCAGACAGCCCTCTGGCACTGAAGCTTTCTTT
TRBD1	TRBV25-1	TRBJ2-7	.	CASSGTGGAGGEQYF	TGTGCCAGCAGTGGAACAGGGGGCGCGGGCGGAGAGCAGTACTTC
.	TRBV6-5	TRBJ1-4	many	CASSYSIQGSEKLFF	TGTGCCAGCAGTTACTCGATTCAGGGGAGTGAAAAACTGTTTTTT
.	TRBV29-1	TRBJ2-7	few	CSVQGYYEQYF	TGCAGCGTACAGGGATACTACGAGCAGTACTTC
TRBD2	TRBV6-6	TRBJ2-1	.	CASTNTPGGTAEFF	TGTGCCAGCACCAACACCCCGGGGGGGACGGCTGAGTTCTTC
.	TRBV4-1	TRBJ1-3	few	CASSQDIVGRWRNTIYF	TGCGCCAGCAGCCAAGATATTGTGGGCAGATGGCGGAACACCATATATTTT
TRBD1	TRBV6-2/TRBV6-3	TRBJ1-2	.	CASSYQGAAFGYTF	TGTGCCAGCAGTTACCAGGGGGCGGCGTTTGGCTACACCTTC
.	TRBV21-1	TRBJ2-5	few	CASLRADF	TGTGCCAGCCTGCGTGCAGACTTC